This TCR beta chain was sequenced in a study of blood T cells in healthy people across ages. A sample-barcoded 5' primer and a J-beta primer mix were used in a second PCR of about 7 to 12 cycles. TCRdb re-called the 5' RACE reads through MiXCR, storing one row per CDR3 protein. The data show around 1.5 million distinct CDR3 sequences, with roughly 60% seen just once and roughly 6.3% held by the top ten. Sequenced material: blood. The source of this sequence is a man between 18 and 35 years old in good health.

The CDR3 is CSASNTDQETQYF. The CDR3 region has the DNA TGCAGTGCTAGTAACACAGACCAAGAGACCCAGTACTTC. The V and J genes are TRBV20-1 and TRBJ2-5, with unresolved D. Looked up from germline, CDR1 is DFQATT and CDR2 is SNEGSKA (reference sequence). Trimming took 3 bases from V and 0 from J, leaving 8 bases between them. The CDR3 runs to 13 residues.